These T cell receptor beta chains were read from a single sample in a study of shared clonotypes between healthy human individuals. Only in-frame clones appear in the TCRdb table, and some are missing; sequencing was by immunoSEQ multiplex PCR. Seen here are 800,000 to 1,200,000 clones, about four fifths observed once, and the top ten hold around 0.47%. The sequenced sample was memory CD4+ T cells from PBMCs. These receptors were taken from a man aged 18 to 29 in good health. Some clones in this sample may be carry-over from other donors' samples. Each CDR3 is given with its conserved first and last residue.

V gene	J gene	CDR3 protein
TRBV5-8	TRBJ1-5	CASSLGSNQPQHF
TRBV5-5	TRBJ1-5	CASSLAGTVHQPQHF
TRBV7-9	TRBJ1-3	CASTGASSGNTIYF
TRBV5-4	TRBJ1-3	CASSSDRRSGNTIYF
TRBV28	TRBJ2-7	CASSTPGQGGPYEQYF
TRBV7-2	TRBJ2-3	CASSLSAGDHGTDTQYF
TRBV7-2	TRBJ2-1	CASSLEVVKEQFF
TRBV7-2	TRBJ2-2	CASGPGAYTGELFF
TRBV6-6	TRBJ1-5	CASNGGRTQPQHF
TRBV7-2	TRBJ2-3	CASSQGWLAVDTQYF
TRBV6-1	TRBJ2-1	CASTLIAVGEQFF
TRBV7-8	TRBJ1-1	CASSLGRRGMNTEAFF
TRBV2	TRBJ2-7	CASSRVGEEQYF
TRBV21-1	TRBJ1-2	CASSKEESEQSNYGYTF
TRBV5-1	TRBJ1-1	CASSPTAGHPEAFF
TRBV9	TRBJ1-4	CASSAETGVNEKLFF
TRBV28	TRBJ1-1	CASSRSGPNTEAFF
TRBV6-5	TRBJ1-5	CASRPHTGDQPQHF
TRBV4-2	TRBJ2-7	CASSQDRGQDEQYF
TRBV27	TRBJ2-7	CASRGQGIEQYF
TRBV4-2	TRBJ2-2	CASSNLRGNTGELFF
TRBV6-1	TRBJ2-7	CASSGITSGRTYEQYF
TRBV27	TRBJ2-3	CASSSTGDTQYF
TRBV6-5	TRBJ2-7	CASSLAGGLSYEQYF
TRBV7-2	TRBJ2-7	CASSFARDSIQEYF
TRBV6-1	TRBJ1-2	CASSRRGGDGYTF
TRBV27	TRBJ2-7	CASSLFQREKNEQYF
TRBV7-6	TRBJ2-7	CASSLAARHWYF
TRBV7-9	TRBJ2-1	CASSLSPPGGSGRQFF
TRBV7-3	TRBJ1-1	CASSSGGHGVEAFF